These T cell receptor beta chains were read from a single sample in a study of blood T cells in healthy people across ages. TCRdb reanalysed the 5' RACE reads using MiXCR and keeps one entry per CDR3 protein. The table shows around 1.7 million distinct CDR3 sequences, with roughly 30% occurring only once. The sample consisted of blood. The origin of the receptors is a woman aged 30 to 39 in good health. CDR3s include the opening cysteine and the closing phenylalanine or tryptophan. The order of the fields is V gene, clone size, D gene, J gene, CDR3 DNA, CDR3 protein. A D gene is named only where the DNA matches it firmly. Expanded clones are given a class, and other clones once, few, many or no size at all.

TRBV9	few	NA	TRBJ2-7	TGTGCCAGCAGCTCATCACGAATCGGGGGTTACGAGCAGTACTTC	CASSSSRIGGYEQYF
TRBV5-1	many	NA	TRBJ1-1	TGCGCCAGCAGCTTGGACCAAAGGGGAACTGAAGCTTTCTTT	CASSLDQRGTEAFF
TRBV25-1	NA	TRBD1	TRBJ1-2	TGTACCAGCGGGTCAGACAGGGATGGCTACACCTTC	CTSGSDRDGYTF
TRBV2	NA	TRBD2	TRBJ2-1	TGTGCCAGCGGCCCCGGGCCGGGGGGGATGGATGAGCAGTTCTTC	CASGPGPGGMDEQFF
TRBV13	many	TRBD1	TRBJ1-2	TGTGCCAGCAGGACCGGGACAGAAAACTATGGCTACACCTTC	CASRTGTENYGYTF
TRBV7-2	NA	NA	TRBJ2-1	TGTGCCAGCAGCCCAGCTTCGGCAAGGGGGGAGCAGTTCTTC	CASSPASARGEQFF
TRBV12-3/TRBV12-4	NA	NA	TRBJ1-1	TGTGCCAGCAGTTCCTCGGGGGGCGTCACTGAAGCTTTCTTT	CASSSSGGVTEAFF
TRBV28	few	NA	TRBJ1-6	TGTGCCAGCAGCCTGCGGGACTTTCAATATAATTCACCCCTCCACTTT	CASSLRDFQYNSPLHF
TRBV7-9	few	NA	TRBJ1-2	TGTGCCAGCAACCACAGAGAGACTAACTATGGCTACACCTTC	CASNHRETNYGYTF
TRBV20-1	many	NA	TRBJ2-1	TGCAGTGCTAGTAATAGCGGCTCCTACAATGAGCAGTTCTTC	CSASNSGSYNEQFF
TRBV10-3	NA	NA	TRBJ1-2	TGTGCCACCAGTGATGTAGAAGGGAGGGATGGCTACACCTTC	CATSDVEGRDGYTF
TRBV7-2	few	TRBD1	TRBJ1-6	TGTGCCAGCAGCTGGGAGGACAGGGAAGGGTCACCCCTCCACTTT	CASSWEDREGSPLHF
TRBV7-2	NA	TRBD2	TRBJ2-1	TGTGCCAGCAGCTTAAATATGCTAGCGGAATACAGTGAGCAGTTCTTC	CASSLNMLAEYSEQFF
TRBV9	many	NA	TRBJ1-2	TGTGCCAGCACCTTTCAGACGGGGAACTATGGCTACACCTTC	CASTFQTGNYGYTF
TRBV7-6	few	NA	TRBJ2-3	TGTGCCAGCAGCTTCAGAGCCGGGACCCCAGAAGATACGCAGTATTTT	CASSFRAGTPEDTQYF
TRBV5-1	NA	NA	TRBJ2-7	TGCGCCAGCAGCTTGACGTGGCCGGGGCGGACCTACGAGCAGTACTTC	CASSLTWPGRTYEQYF